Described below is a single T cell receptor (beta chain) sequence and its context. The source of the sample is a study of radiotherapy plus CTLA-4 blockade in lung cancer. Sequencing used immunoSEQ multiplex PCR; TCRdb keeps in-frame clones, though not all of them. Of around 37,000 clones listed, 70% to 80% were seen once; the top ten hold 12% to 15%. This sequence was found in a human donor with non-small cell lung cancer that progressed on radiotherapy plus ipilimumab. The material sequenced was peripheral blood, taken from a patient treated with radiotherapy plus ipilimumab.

CDR3 residues: CASSTELGSSYEQYF. CDR3 DNA: TGTGCCAGCAGCACCGAACTGGGGAGCTCCTACGAGCAGTACTTC. The chain uses TRBV7-2 and TRBJ2-7; tentative D call: TRBD2 (5 bases). V shed 5 bases and J shed 0 bases, with 14 bases lying between them. Germline CDR1 reads SGHTA; CDR2 reads FQGNSA. The CDR3 extends over 15 amino acids.